The rows below give T cell receptor beta chains drawn from one sample of a study of Graves' ophthalmopathy and Graves' hyperthyroidism. TCRdb redid the calling of the multiplex PCR reads with MiXCR, one entry per CDR3 protein. The data show 300,000 to 500,000 distinct CDR3 sequences, less than 20% seen once. Sequences were obtained from peripheral blood. These receptors originate from a woman under 30 with stable Graves' hyperthyroidism. The CDR3 runs from the conserved cysteine through the conserved F or W. D genes are given only for firm matches. Rows may omit the clone size; those that give it use once, few, many or a size class.

. TRBJ2-7 12 TRBV20-1 . CSAIPPLREQYF TGCAGTGCTATACCCCCCCTTCGGGAGCAGTACTTC
TRBD1 TRBJ2-7 18 TRBV6-1 many CASRNLLGQGRVIYEQYF TGTGCCAGCAGGAACCTCCTCGGACAGGGTAGAGTGATTTACGAGCAGTACTTC
. TRBJ1-1 12 TRBV4-1 . CASSRAPDEAFF TGCGCCAGCAGCCGCGCCCCGGATGAAGCTTTCTTT
. TRBJ2-7 13 TRBV12-3/TRBV12-4 many CASSWESLNEQYF TGTGCCAGCAGTTGGGAAAGTCTTAACGAGCAGTACTTC
. TRBJ1-3 14 TRBV20-1 many CSARSGTAGNTIYF TGCAGTGCTCGCTCCGGAACAGCTGGAAACACCATATATTTT
. TRBJ2-5 12 TRBV28 many CASTGRFETQYF TGTGCCAGCACCGGACGGTTCGAGACCCAGTACTTC
. TRBJ1-3 16 TRBV20-1 . CSATKGKGVSGNTIYF TGCAGTGCTACTAAGGGCAAGGGGGTCTCTGGAAACACCATATATTTT
TRBD1 TRBJ1-1 15 TRBV3-1 few CASSRTGGSFTEAFF TGTGCCAGCAGCCGAACAGGGGGGTCCTTTACTGAAGCTTTCTTT
. TRBJ2-7 12 TRBV29-1 many CSVVSGSYEQYF TGCAGCGTGGTTAGCGGCTCCTACGAGCAGTACTTC
. TRBJ1-3 15 TRBV7-2 many CASSFAPFSGNTIYF TGTGCCAGCAGCTTTGCGCCGTTCTCTGGAAACACCATATATTTT
. TRBJ1-2 14 TRBV2 many CASSEGTYNYGYTF TGTGCCAGCAGTGAAGGGACATATAACTATGGCTACACCTTC
. TRBJ2-2 16 TRBV4-2 . CASSQDKQRITGELFF TGTGCCAGCAGCCAAGACAAGCAGAGGATCACCGGGGAGCTGTTTTTT
. TRBJ2-3 14 TRBV6-5 many CASSWTRGADTQYF TGTGCCAGCAGTTGGACCCGAGGGGCAGATACGCAGTATTTT
. TRBJ1-1 16 TRBV20-1 many CSARPGPQGGNTEAFF TGCAGTGCTCGACCGGGACCTCAAGGAGGAAACACTGAAGCTTTCTTT
. TRBJ2-5 14 TRBV3-1 . CVSSQGGGQETQYF TGTGTCAGCAGCCAAGGGGGGGGACAAGAGACCCAGTACTTC
. TRBJ1-6 14 TRBV12-3/TRBV12-4 many CASSLRGAGSPLHF TGTGCCAGCAGTCTCCGGGGGGCGGGTTCACCCCTCCACTTT
. TRBJ2-7 14 TRBV7-2 medium-sized CASSLAPSSYEQYF TGTGCCAGCAGCTTAGCGCCCAGCTCCTACGAGCAGTACTTC
. TRBJ2-4 17 TRBV7-3 . CASSLSPGPEGKNIQYF TGTGCCAGCAGCTTAAGCCCTGGACCGGAGGGGAAAAACATTCAGTACTTC
. TRBJ1-1 15 TRBV6-7 . CANIYGGGTNTEAFF TGTGCCAACATCTACGGGGGAGGGACGAACACTGAAGCTTTCTTT
TRBD2 TRBJ2-7 14 TRBV2 few CASTWTSSPLEQYF TGTGCCAGCACCTGGACTAGTTCCCCCCTGGAGCAGTACTTC
TRBD1 TRBJ2-7 13 TRBV20-1 many CSASRQGAYEQYF TGCAGTGCTAGTAGGCAGGGGGCTTACGAGCAGTACTTC